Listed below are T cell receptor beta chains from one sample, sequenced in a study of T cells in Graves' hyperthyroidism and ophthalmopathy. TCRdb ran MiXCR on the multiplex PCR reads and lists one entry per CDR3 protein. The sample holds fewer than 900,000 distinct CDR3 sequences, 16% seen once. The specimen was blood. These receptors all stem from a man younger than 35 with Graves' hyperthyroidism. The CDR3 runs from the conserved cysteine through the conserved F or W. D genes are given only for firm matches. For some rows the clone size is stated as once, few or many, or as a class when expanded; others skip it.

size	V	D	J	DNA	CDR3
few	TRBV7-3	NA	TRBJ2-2	TGTGCCAGCAGCTTAATGGTGTACACCGGGGAGCTGTTTTTT	CASSLMVYTGELFF
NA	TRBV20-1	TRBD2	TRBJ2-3	TGCAGTGCCTCCAGGACTAGCGCGAGGGATACGCGGTATTTT	CSASRTSARDTRYF
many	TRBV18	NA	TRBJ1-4	TGTGCCAGCTCACGCGGGACGGGAGAAAAACTGTTTTTT	CASSRGTGEKLFF
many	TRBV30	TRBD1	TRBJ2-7	TGTGCCTGGATCGGACAGGGTGGATCCTACGAGCAGTACTTC	CAWIGQGGSYEQYF
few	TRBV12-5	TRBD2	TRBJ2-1	TGTGCTAGTGTCCTAGCGGGAGGGCCTATCTACAATGAGCAGTTCTTC	CASVLAGGPIYNEQFF
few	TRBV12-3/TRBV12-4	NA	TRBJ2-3	TGTGCCAGCAGATTTAGGAGGGGGGCCGAGGATACGCAGTATTTT	CASRFRRGAEDTQYF
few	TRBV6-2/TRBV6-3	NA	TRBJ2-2	TGTGCCAGCAGTTGGCTAGCGCCGAACACCGGGGAGCTGTTTTTT	CASSWLAPNTGELFF
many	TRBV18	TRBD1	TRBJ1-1	TGTGCCAGCTCACCCCTTGGACAGGGGGCGCGGACTGAAGCTTTCTTT	CASSPLGQGARTEAFF
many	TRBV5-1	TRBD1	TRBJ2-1	TGCGCCAGCATCGAAGGACAGGGAGCCTACAATGAGCAGTTCTTC	CASIEGQGAYNEQFF
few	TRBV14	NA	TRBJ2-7	TGTGCCAGCAGCCAAGGCTCCGGGGAGCAGTACTTC	CASSQGSGEQYF
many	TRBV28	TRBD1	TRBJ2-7	TGTGCCAGCAAGAGTTCGGGGGCAGGGGGCAGGACCCCCTACGAGCAGTACTTC	CASKSSGAGGRTPYEQYF
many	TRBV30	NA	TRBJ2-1	TGTGCCTGGAGTCCGGGACGCCTCAATGAGCAGTTCTTC	CAWSPGRLNEQFF
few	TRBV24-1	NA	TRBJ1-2	TGTGCCACCAGTGATGAAGGACAGTTATCCTATGGCTACACCTTC	CATSDEGQLSYGYTF
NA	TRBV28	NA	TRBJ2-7	TGTGCCAGCAGTTTCCCAGGGGCGGGCGAGCAGTACTTC	CASSFPGAGEQYF
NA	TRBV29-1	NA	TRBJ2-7	TGCAGCGCTGGAGGAGGGGCCGACTACGAGCAGTACTTC	CSAGGGADYEQYF
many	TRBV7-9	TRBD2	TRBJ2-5	TGTGCCAGCAGCTTTGGCGGGAGTGCCTTAGTTGGGGAGACCCAGTACTTC	CASSFGGSALVGETQYF
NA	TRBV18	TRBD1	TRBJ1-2	TGTGCCAGCTCACCTTCCGGACAGGATGGCTACACCTTC	CASSPSGQDGYTF
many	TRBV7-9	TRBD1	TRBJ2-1	TGTGCCAGCAGCTTACGGGACAGTATATCGATTGGCAGATACAATGAGCAGTTCTTC	CASSLRDSISIGRYNEQFF
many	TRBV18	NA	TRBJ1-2	TGTGCCAGCTCACCCCCTGGCGAGGATGGCTACACCTTC	CASSPPGEDGYTF
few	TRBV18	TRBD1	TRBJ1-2	TGTGCCAGCTCACCACCTCGATGGCAGGGGGCATCTGGCTACACCTTC	CASSPPRWQGASGYTF
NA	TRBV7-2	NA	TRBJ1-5	TGTGCCAGCAGCTTAGTGTGGCAGCGCAATCAGCCCCAGCATTTT	CASSLVWQRNQPQHF
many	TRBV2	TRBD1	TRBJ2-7	TGTGCCAGCAGAAGCCGGGGACAGTCCTACGAGCAGTACTTC	CASRSRGQSYEQYF
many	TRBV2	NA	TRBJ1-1	TGTGCCAGCAGTCAGGACACTGAAGCTTTCTTT	CASSQDTEAFF
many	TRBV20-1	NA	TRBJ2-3	TGCAGTGCTAGAGATGGATACCCTCAGGGAGGTGTAAGCACAGATACGCAGTATTTT	CSARDGYPQGGVSTDTQYF
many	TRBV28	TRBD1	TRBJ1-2	TGTGCCAGCAGTCACGGGACAGACTATGGCTACACCTTC	CASSHGTDYGYTF
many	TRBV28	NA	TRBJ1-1	TGTGCCAGCAGTTTGAAAGGGATGAACACTGAAGCTTTCTTT	CASSLKGMNTEAFF
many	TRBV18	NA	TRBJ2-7	TGTGCCAGCTCCCCTGGGATAACTTCCTACGAGCAGTACTTC	CASSPGITSYEQYF
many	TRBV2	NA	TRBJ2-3	TGTGCCAGCAGTGAAAGGGCCGGAGGGACAGATACGCAGTATTTT	CASSERAGGTDTQYF